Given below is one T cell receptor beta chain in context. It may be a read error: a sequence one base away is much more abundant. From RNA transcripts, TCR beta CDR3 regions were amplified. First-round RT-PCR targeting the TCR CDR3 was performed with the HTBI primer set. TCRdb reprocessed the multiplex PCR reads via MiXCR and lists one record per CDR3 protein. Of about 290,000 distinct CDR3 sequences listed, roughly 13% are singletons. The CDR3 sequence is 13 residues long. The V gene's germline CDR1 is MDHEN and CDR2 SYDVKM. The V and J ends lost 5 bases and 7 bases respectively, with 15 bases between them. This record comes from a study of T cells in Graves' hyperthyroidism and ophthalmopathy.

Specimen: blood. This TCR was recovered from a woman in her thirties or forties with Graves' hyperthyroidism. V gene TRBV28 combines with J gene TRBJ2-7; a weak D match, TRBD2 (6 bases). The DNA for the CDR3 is TGTGCCAGCAGTACCTCGTCGGGGGATGAGCAGTACTTC. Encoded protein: CASSTSSGDEQYF.